The rows below give T cell receptor beta chains drawn from one sample of a study of cytomegalovirus exposure and HLA in healthy donors. The data were produced by immunoSEQ multiplex PCR, yet TCRdb's version contains in-frame clones alone and is incomplete. This table holds more than 100,000 clones, 15% to 19% found once. The sequencing input was PBMCs. The receptor set was obtained from a woman between 18 and 30 years old in good health and CMV-seronegative. CDR3s include the opening cysteine and the closing phenylalanine or tryptophan. Fields, in order: clone size, V gene, D gene, J gene, CDR3 DNA, CDR3 protein. A D gene is named only where the DNA matches it firmly. Clone size, where shown, is once, few, many, or a class for clones that have expanded.

abundance: few; v_gene: TRBV30; d_gene: .; j_gene: TRBJ1-3; CDR3nt: TGTGCCTGGAGTGTAGGAGAGAAGAAAGATTTT; CDR3aa: CAWSVGEKKDF
abundance: few; v_gene: TRBV13; d_gene: TRBD1; j_gene: TRBJ1-6; CDR3nt: TGTGCCAGCAGCTTAGGACCCCGGGACAGGCTAAATTCACCCCTCCACTTT; CDR3aa: CASSLGPRDRLNSPLHF
abundance: few; v_gene: TRBV27; d_gene: .; j_gene: TRBJ1-1; CDR3nt: TGTGCCAGCAGTTTATCGTGGGAGGGAGGGACTGAAGCTTTCTTT; CDR3aa: CASSLSWEGGTEAFF
abundance: .; v_gene: TRBV6-1; d_gene: TRBD2; j_gene: TRBJ2-7; CDR3nt: TGTGCCAGCAGTGAGGGGACTAGCGGGGGGGACGAGCAGTACTTC; CDR3aa: CASSEGTSGGDEQYF
abundance: .; v_gene: TRBV2; d_gene: .; j_gene: TRBJ1-2; CDR3nt: TGTGCCAGCAGCCTGACCCTAGTGGTGGATGGCTACACCTTC; CDR3aa: CASSLTLVVDGYTF
abundance: few; v_gene: TRBV5-4; d_gene: .; j_gene: TRBJ1-2; CDR3nt: TGTGCCAGCAGCAGCCGACAGAGTTACTATGGCTACACCTTC; CDR3aa: CASSSRQSYYGYTF
abundance: .; v_gene: TRBV19; d_gene: .; j_gene: TRBJ2-7; CDR3nt: TGTGCCAGTAGTGGGGGACTTGGTTCCTACGAGCAGTACTTC; CDR3aa: CASSGGLGSYEQYF
abundance: few; v_gene: TRBV19; d_gene: TRBD1; j_gene: TRBJ1-2; CDR3nt: TGTGCCAGTAGTATTAGGGACAGGTCGAACTATGGCTACACCTTC; CDR3aa: CASSIRDRSNYGYTF
abundance: few; v_gene: TRBV28; d_gene: .; j_gene: TRBJ1-1; CDR3nt: TGTGCCAGCATCAACAGGGTAGGGAACACTGAAGCTTTCTTT; CDR3aa: CASINRVGNTEAFF
abundance: .; v_gene: TRBV5-6; d_gene: TRBD2; j_gene: TRBJ2-6; CDR3nt: TGTGCCAGCAGCTTACGGCGGGGGGGCCTGACCGGGGCCAACGTCCTGACTTTC; CDR3aa: CASSLRRGGLTGANVLTF
abundance: few; v_gene: TRBV7-9; d_gene: .; j_gene: TRBJ1-1; CDR3nt: TGTGCCAGCAACAAGGGGGGGGCGGGTGAAGCTTTCTTT; CDR3aa: CASNKGGAGEAFF
abundance: .; v_gene: TRBV25-1; d_gene: TRBD2; j_gene: TRBJ2-1; CDR3nt: TGTGCCAGCAGTGAACAAAGCGGGGTCGGGGACAATGAGCAGTTCTTC; CDR3aa: CASSEQSGVGDNEQFF
abundance: .; v_gene: TRBV7-2; d_gene: .; j_gene: TRBJ2-3; CDR3nt: TGTGCCAGCACCCCTATCGTGGGGGCCCCAGATACGCAGTATTTT; CDR3aa: CASTPIVGAPDTQYF
abundance: .; v_gene: TRBV10-1; d_gene: .; j_gene: TRBJ2-5; CDR3nt: TGCGCCAGCAGTCTAACGGTGGGAGCAGAGACCCAGTACTTC; CDR3aa: CASSLTVGAETQYF
abundance: .; v_gene: TRBV13; d_gene: .; j_gene: TRBJ2-5; CDR3nt: TGTGCCAGCAGCTCCGCGGAGACCCAGTACTTC; CDR3aa: CASSSAETQYF
abundance: .; v_gene: TRBV30; d_gene: .; j_gene: TRBJ1-1; CDR3nt: TGTGCCTGGCGGGGTGGCAGGAACACTGAAGCTTTCTTT; CDR3aa: CAWRGGRNTEAFF
abundance: .; v_gene: TRBV28; d_gene: .; j_gene: TRBJ1-1; CDR3nt: TGTGCCAGCAGCCCCGGCAGGGAGGCTGAAGCTTTCTTT; CDR3aa: CASSPGREAEAFF
abundance: .; v_gene: TRBV5-4; d_gene: .; j_gene: TRBJ1-2; CDR3nt: TGTGCCAGCAGCCGACAGTCATTTAACTATGGCTACACCTTC; CDR3aa: CASSRQSFNYGYTF
abundance: .; v_gene: TRBV5-1; d_gene: TRBD2; j_gene: TRBJ2-4; CDR3nt: TGCGCCAGCAGCTTGGAGTGGGGACTAGGAAAAAACATTCAGTACTTC; CDR3aa: CASSLEWGLGKNIQYF
abundance: .; v_gene: TRBV6-5; d_gene: .; j_gene: TRBJ2-7; CDR3nt: TGTGCCAGCAGTTACAGATCCGACAGCAGCTACGAGCAGTACTTC; CDR3aa: CASSYRSDSSYEQYF
abundance: few; v_gene: TRBV30; d_gene: TRBD2; j_gene: TRBJ2-5; CDR3nt: TGTGCCTGGAGAAACGGGAGGGCCCGGGCAGAGACCCAGTACTTC; CDR3aa: CAWRNGRARAETQYF
abundance: .; v_gene: TRBV2; d_gene: TRBD1; j_gene: TRBJ2-7; CDR3nt: TGTGCCAGCATCAAACAGGGGTACGAGCAGTACTTC; CDR3aa: CASIKQGYEQYF
abundance: .; v_gene: TRBV7-6; d_gene: TRBD2; j_gene: TRBJ2-1; CDR3nt: TGTGCCAGCAGCTTAGAGCGGGGGGGCGGGTATGAGCAGTTCTTC; CDR3aa: CASSLERGGGYEQFF
abundance: few; v_gene: TRBV21-1; d_gene: .; j_gene: TRBJ1-1; CDR3nt: TGTGCCAGCGGAGGACAGGGGGCGGGGAACACTGAAGCTTTCTTT; CDR3aa: CASGGQGAGNTEAFF
abundance: .; v_gene: TRBV6-4; d_gene: .; j_gene: TRBJ2-6; CDR3nt: TGTGCCAGCAGTTACTCTGGGGCCAACGTCCTGACTTTC; CDR3aa: CASSYSGANVLTF
abundance: few; v_gene: TRBV2; d_gene: .; j_gene: TRBJ1-3; CDR3nt: TGTGCCAGCAGGCGGGAGCTTGGAAACACCATATATTTT; CDR3aa: CASRRELGNTIYF
abundance: .; v_gene: TRBV30; d_gene: .; j_gene: TRBJ1-2; CDR3nt: TGTGCCTGGAGTGTTGGGCAGACAGGCTACACCTTC; CDR3aa: CAWSVGQTGYTF
abundance: few; v_gene: TRBV5-6; d_gene: .; j_gene: TRBJ2-7; CDR3nt: TGTGCCAGCAGCTTGGGCTACCCCTACGAGCAGTACTTC; CDR3aa: CASSLGYPYEQYF
abundance: few; v_gene: TRBV5-1; d_gene: TRBD2; j_gene: TRBJ2-2; CDR3nt: TGCGCCAGCAGCTTCCAGGGAGGGTACACCGGGGAGCTGTTTTTT; CDR3aa: CASSFQGGYTGELFF
abundance: few; v_gene: TRBV27; d_gene: TRBD2; j_gene: TRBJ2-1; CDR3nt: TGTGCCAGCAGAGGTAGCGGGAGGATTCCCAACAATGAGCAGTTCTTC; CDR3aa: CASRGSGRIPNNEQFF
abundance: few; v_gene: TRBV10-3; d_gene: .; j_gene: TRBJ1-6; CDR3nt: TGTGCCATCAGCACCCACCCTGAGCCCCTCCACTTT; CDR3aa: CAISTHPEPLHF
abundance: few; v_gene: TRBV7-2; d_gene: TRBD2; j_gene: TRBJ2-7; CDR3nt: TGTGCCAGCAGCTTAGCTAGCGGGGGTGGAGAGCAGTACTTC; CDR3aa: CASSLASGGGEQYF
abundance: .; v_gene: TRBV5-1; d_gene: TRBD1; j_gene: TRBJ2-1; CDR3nt: TGCGCCAGCAGCTTGGGGGACAGGGGGCGCCCGAATGAGCAGTTCTTC; CDR3aa: CASSLGDRGRPNEQFF
abundance: .; v_gene: TRBV9; d_gene: TRBD2; j_gene: TRBJ2-5; CDR3nt: TGTGCCAGCAGCGTAGGTGGGGGTAGCGGGGTCACGGGGGAGACCCAGTACTTC; CDR3aa: CASSVGGGSGVTGETQYF
abundance: .; v_gene: TRBV28; d_gene: .; j_gene: TRBJ2-3; CDR3nt: TGTGCCAGCAGAAGGGGCTTAACAGATACGCAGTATTTT; CDR3aa: CASRRGLTDTQYF
abundance: .; v_gene: TRBV5-1; d_gene: .; j_gene: TRBJ2-3; CDR3nt: TGCGCCAGCAAATTCAGGAGGGAACGGTATTTT; CDR3aa: CASKFRRERYF
abundance: few; v_gene: TRBV5-6; d_gene: TRBD2; j_gene: TRBJ2-3; CDR3nt: TGTGCCAGCAGCCCCGGGGGGTTCGCAGATACGCAGTATTTT; CDR3aa: CASSPGGFADTQYF
abundance: .; v_gene: TRBV18; d_gene: TRBD1; j_gene: TRBJ1-2; CDR3nt: TGTGCCAGCTCACCTCCGGGACAGGCTAACTATGGCTACACCTTC; CDR3aa: CASSPPGQANYGYTF
abundance: .; v_gene: TRBV13; d_gene: .; j_gene: TRBJ1-5; CDR3nt: TGTGCCAGCAGCTTAGGCCGCGATCAGCCCCAGCATTTT; CDR3aa: CASSLGRDQPQHF
abundance: once; v_gene: TRBV5-4; d_gene: TRBD2; j_gene: TRBJ2-2; CDR3nt: TGTGCCAGCAGCTTTGCAGGACTAGCGGGAGAAAGGGGCGGGGAGCTGTTTTTT; CDR3aa: CASSFAGLAGERGGELFF
abundance: few; v_gene: TRBV6-5; d_gene: .; j_gene: TRBJ2-5; CDR3nt: TGTGCCAGCAGTCTTAGGGGAGAGACCCAGTACTTC; CDR3aa: CASSLRGETQYF
abundance: .; v_gene: TRBV6-6; d_gene: .; j_gene: TRBJ2-7; CDR3nt: TGTGCCAGCAGTTCAACTACTCCGGGAGCAGTGGAGCAGTACTTC; CDR3aa: CASSSTTPGAVEQYF
abundance: .; v_gene: TRBV10-1; d_gene: .; j_gene: TRBJ2-3; CDR3nt: TGCGCCAGCAGTGAGAGGGCAGGGGTCCGGACAGATACGCAGTATTTT; CDR3aa: CASSERAGVRTDTQYF
abundance: few; v_gene: TRBV7-2; d_gene: .; j_gene: TRBJ2-3; CDR3nt: TGTGCCAGCAGCTTAATTACAACCAGCACAGATACGCAGTATTTT; CDR3aa: CASSLITTSTDTQYF
abundance: .; v_gene: TRBV10-3; d_gene: TRBD1; j_gene: TRBJ1-1; CDR3nt: TGTGCCATCGAGCCAGGGGGCGCAGGCACTGAAGCTTTCTTT; CDR3aa: CAIEPGGAGTEAFF
abundance: .; v_gene: TRBV18; d_gene: .; j_gene: TRBJ2-5; CDR3nt: TGTGCCAGCTCACCAGGGCAGGGGATGACAAGGACCCAGTACTTC; CDR3aa: CASSPGQGMTRTQYF
abundance: few; v_gene: TRBV6-5; d_gene: .; j_gene: TRBJ1-5; CDR3nt: TGTGCCAGCAGAAGGACACAAAATAGCAATCAGCCCCAGCATTTT; CDR3aa: CASRRTQNSNQPQHF
abundance: .; v_gene: TRBV6-1; d_gene: TRBD1; j_gene: TRBJ2-5; CDR3nt: TGTGCCAGCAGGCAGGACAGGGAACAGACCCAGTACTTC; CDR3aa: CASRQDREQTQYF
abundance: .; v_gene: TRBV5-1; d_gene: TRBD2; j_gene: TRBJ2-1; CDR3nt: TGCGCCAGCAGCTCGACTAGCGGGGCCTTCTATGAGCAGTTCTTC; CDR3aa: CASSSTSGAFYEQFF
abundance: .; v_gene: TRBV7-2; d_gene: TRBD2; j_gene: TRBJ2-5; CDR3nt: TGTGCCAGCAGCTTAGCGACTAGCGGGGGGGCCCGTGAGACCCAGTACTTC; CDR3aa: CASSLATSGGARETQYF
abundance: .; v_gene: TRBV28; d_gene: TRBD1; j_gene: TRBJ1-5; CDR3nt: TGTGCCAGCAGGACCACAGGGGGCGGCAATCAGCCCCAGCATTTT; CDR3aa: CASRTTGGGNQPQHF
abundance: .; v_gene: TRBV6-1; d_gene: TRBD1; j_gene: TRBJ2-7; CDR3nt: TGTGCCAGCAGTGAAGCTCGAGGAAGGGGGCGGACATACGAGCAGTACTTC; CDR3aa: CASSEARGRGRTYEQYF
abundance: few; v_gene: TRBV5-4; d_gene: .; j_gene: TRBJ2-5; CDR3nt: TGTGCCAGCAGCTCCTTAGCGGATCAAGAGACCCAGTACTTC; CDR3aa: CASSSLADQETQYF
abundance: .; v_gene: TRBV6-5; d_gene: TRBD1; j_gene: TRBJ1-5; CDR3nt: TGTGCCAGCAGTTACTCTCGGGACAGAAATCAGCCCCAGCATTTT; CDR3aa: CASSYSRDRNQPQHF
abundance: .; v_gene: TRBV5-6; d_gene: TRBD1; j_gene: TRBJ2-5; CDR3nt: TGTGCCAGCAGCTCCCGGGACAGGGGGGTTTGGACCCAGTACTTC; CDR3aa: CASSSRDRGVWTQYF
abundance: .; v_gene: TRBV6-5; d_gene: .; j_gene: TRBJ1-5; CDR3nt: TGTGCCAGCACTCTAGGGGACAATCAGCCCCAGCATTTT; CDR3aa: CASTLGDNQPQHF
abundance: few; v_gene: TRBV7-9; d_gene: .; j_gene: TRBJ1-1; CDR3nt: TGTGCCAGCAGCTTAGTGCCCAGCGGTAGCACTGAAGCTTTCTTT; CDR3aa: CASSLVPSGSTEAFF
abundance: .; v_gene: TRBV19; d_gene: TRBD1; j_gene: TRBJ2-2; CDR3nt: TGTGCCAGTAGTATTAGGACAGGGAACACCGGGGAGCTGTTTTTT; CDR3aa: CASSIRTGNTGELFF